One and the same sample provided the 22 T cell receptor beta chains below, sequenced in a study of Ad26.COV2.S vaccination and SARS-CoV-2 variants. Treatment given: over 15 received Ad26.COV2.S at low or high dose, single or two shots; roughly five received placebo; per-sample allocation not given. The study sampled participants on day 63 after the first vaccine or placebo injection. Some clones are missing from TCRdb's copy, which holds only in-frame ones; the method was immunoSEQ multiplex PCR. Among about 680,000 clones listed, more than 70% were seen once. This sample comprised peripheral blood, obtained in a trial of Ad26.COV2.S vaccine versus placebo. These receptors were obtained from a person between 18 and 60 years old who received the Ad26.COV2.S COVID-19 vaccine or a placebo.

The CDR3: CASSWTGADYGYTF. The CDR3 DNA follows: TGTGCCAGCAGTTGGACAGGGGCGGACTATGGCTACACCTTC. The gene calls are TRBV6-5 and TRBJ1-2; 9 nucleotides agree with TRBD1. CDR3 length: 14 amino acids. Looked up from germline, CDR1 is MNHEY and CDR2 is SVGAGI. V dropped 4 bases and J dropped 3; count of bases not matched to a gene: 3.

J is TRBJ1-2 and V is TRBV7-2; a possible D gene is TRBD1 (5 bases). The CDR3 loop spans 14 amino acids. Germline V gene sequence: CDR1 SGHTA, CDR2 FQGNSA. Trimming shortened V by 5 bases and J by 4 bases, and 14 bases separated the two germline ends. CDR3 residues: CASSPGGVAYGYTF. CDR3 bases: TGTGCCAGCAGCCCGGGAGGGGTTGCCTATGGCTACACCTTC.

The chain employs TRBV27 and TRBJ2-7; 7 nucleotides line up with TRBD1. The CDR3 length is 13 residues. Losses at the gene ends were 9 bases for V and 0 bases for J; bases not matched to a gene: 5. Per germline, CDR1 MNHEY and CDR2 SMNVEV (reference sequence). Written as DNA, the CDR3 is TGTGCCAGTCGGGACAGTGGCTCCTACGAGCAGTACTTC. It codes for CASRDSGSYEQYF.

This rearrangement joins TRBV19 to TRBJ2-5; D assignment may be TRBD1 or TRBD2 (5 bases each). The CDR3 is 14 residues long. Germline V lookup: CDR1 LNHDA, CDR2 SQIVND (reference sequence). V lost 1 base, J lost 1 base, and 7 bases lay in between. The CDR3 DNA is TGTGCCAGTAGTATAGGGGGACCCCAAGAGACCCAGTACTTC. The encoded protein is CASSIGGPQETQYF. Based on the CDR3 plus reference TRBV19 and TRBJ2-5, the full variable domain is DGGITQSPKYLFRKEGQNVTLSCEQNLNHDAMYWYRQDPGQGLRLIYYSQIVNDFQKGDIAEGYSVSREKKESFPLTVTSAQKNPTAFYLCASSIGGPQETQYFGPGTRLLVL.

This chain's CDR3 is CASSVAGVLPDTQYF. DNA of the CDR3: TGTGCCAGCAGCGTAGCTGGGGTACTTCCAGATACGCAGTATTTT. The chain uses TRBV9 and TRBJ2-3; no definite D call. V lost 0 bases and J 4 bases, leaving 12 bases between the germline ends. The CDR3 length is 15 residues. Germline V gives CDR1 SGDLS, CDR2 YYNGEE.

The V and J genes are TRBV6-5 and TRBJ2-1; D may be TRBD2 (5 bases). The CDR3 runs to 14 residues. With 4 bases removed from V and 10 bases from J, the gap between germline ends came to 17 bases. Germline CDR1 is MNHEY and CDR2 is SVGAGI. CDR3 in DNA: TGTGCCAGCAGTTTTTGGACGGGCTCGGGAGAGCAGTTCTTC. Its protein product is CASSFWTGSGEQFF.

The chain has TRBV6-5 and TRBJ2-2; D gene unclear. CDR1 MNHEY and CDR2 SVGAGI come from the germline V gene. Trimming cost V 7 bases and J 7 bases, with 16 bases left between them. The CDR3 totals 14 residues. CDR3 bases: TGTGCCAGCACCCGATCGTCGGTGGTCGGGGAGCTGTTTTTT. Translated: CASTRSSVVGELFF.

This clone showed up just once. The rearrangement joins TRBV5-4 to TRBJ2-7; TRBD1 might be the D (5 bases). The CDR3 consists of 11 residues. Deletions cut 2 bases from V and 6 bases from J, with 6 bases between. Germline values: CDR1 SGHNT, CDR2 YYREEE (reference sequence). The CDR3 DNA follows: TGTGCCAGCAGCTTAAGGGGCGAGCAGTACTTC. Its protein is CASSLRGEQYF.

In DNA, the CDR3 is TGTGCCAGCAGCTCCCCAGGACAGGGGGCTTCGTTATACACTGAAGCTTTCTTT. This sequence encodes CASSSPGQGASLYTEAFF. This chain uses TRBV11-2 with TRBJ1-1; TRBD1 aligns across 11 bases. Losses at the gene ends were 4 bases for V and 3 bases for J; bases not matched to a gene: 13. This CDR3 has 18 residues. Per the germline V gene, CDR1 is SGHAT and CDR2 is FQNNGV.

This clone was seen a handful of times. The chain is built from TRBV4-3 and TRBJ1-2, with 8 bases matching TRBD1. Germline lookup yields CDR1 LGHNA and CDR2 YSLEER. V lost 2 bases to trimming and J lost 4 bases; unmatched junction nucleotides: 12. This CDR3 region has 17 residues. CDR3 loop: CASSQSGQGGWSYGYTF. In DNA form, the CDR3 reads TGCGCCAGCAGCCAATCAGGACAGGGCGGATGGAGCTATGGCTACACCTTC.

The V and J genes are TRBV6-5 and TRBJ2-1, with 8 bases identical to TRBD2. Trimming cost V 6 bases and J 9 bases; bases outside gene matches: 10. The length of the CDR3 is 14 residues. Germline V CDR1 and CDR2: MNHEY, SVGAGI. CDR3 loop: CASRRERESSEQFF. Here the CDR3 DNA reads TGTGCCAGCAGGCGGGAGCGGGAGAGTAGTGAGCAGTTCTTC.

Here the CDR3 reads CATSDSGTATTEAFF. CDR3 sequence (DNA): TGTGCCACCAGTGATTCCGGGACTGCAACCACTGAAGCTTTCTTT. The chain couples TRBV24-1 to TRBJ1-1; tentative D call: TRBD1 (5 bases). Germline loops: CDR1 KGHDR, CDR2 SFDVKD. V lost 2 bases and J lost 4, with 13 bases in between. The CDR3 loop spans 15 amino acids.

Here the CDR3 reads CASSSRTYEQYF. The CDR3 DNA reads TGTGCCAGCAGCTCACGAACCTACGAGCAGTACTTC. The chain couples TRBV3-1 (or the pseudogene TRBV3-2) to TRBJ2-7, with D uncertain. The CDR3 is 12 amino acids. Trimming removed 5 bases from V and 2 bases from J, with 7 bases in between. Germline lookup yields CDR1 LGHDT and CDR2 YNNKEL (reference sequence).

This clone was detected once. The V gene is TRBV7-2, the J gene TRBJ1-6; the D gene is possibly TRBD1 (6 bases). With 5 bases removed from V and 10 bases from J, the gap between germline ends came to 21 bases. CDR1 and CDR2 (germline): SGHTA, FQGNSA. The CDR3 is 16 residues long. The chain's CDR3 is CASSIYQWTASSPLHF. CDR3 nucleotides: TGTGCCAGCAGCATATATCAGTGGACAGCGAGCTCACCCCTCCACTTT. The full variable domain, with the rest looked up from reference TRBV7-2 and TRBJ1-6, is GAGVSQSPSNKVTEKGKDVELRCDPISGHTALYWYRQSLGQGLEFLIYFQGNSAPDKSGLPSDRFSAERTGGSVSTLTIQRTQQEDSAVYLCASSIYQWTASSPLHFGNGTRLTVT.

This clone is a singleton in its sample. The gene calls are TRBV11-2 and TRBJ2-2; maybe TRBD1 (6 bases). This CDR3 region has 16 residues. Germline V gene data show CDR1 as SGHAT and CDR2 as FQNNGV. With 7 bases removed from V and 4 bases from J, the gap between germline ends came to 19 bases. In nucleotides, the CDR3 is TGTGCCAGCAAGTTATCCCTGGCAGGGGTCACCGGGGAGCTGTTTTTT. This sequence encodes CASKLSLAGVTGELFF.

The V call is TRBV4-2, the J call TRBJ2-2; 9 positions match TRBD2. The V segment lost 0 bases and the J segment 7 bases; nucleotides outside the gene matches: 12. Germline loops: CDR1 LGHNA, CDR2 YNFKEQ. The CDR3 covers 18 residues. The DNA for the CDR3 is TGTGCCAGCAGCCAAGAGTTGCGGCTAGCGGGGTGGGTCGGGGAGCTGTTTTTT. Residues: CASSQELRLAGWVGELFF.

With respect to this clone: The sample carries other DNA sequences with the same CDR3. CDR3 bases: TGTGCCAGCTCACCCCGGGACAGAGCCAAAAACATTCAGTACTTC. Protein product: CASSPRDRAKNIQYF. V usage is TRBV18 and J usage is TRBJ2-4; 7 bases line up with TRBD1. CDR3 length: 15 residues. Germline V gene lookup returns CDR1 KGHSH and CDR2 LQKENI. The junction had 2 bases not matched to a gene; V was cut back by 3 bases and J by 0 bases.

This chain uses TRBV7-9 with TRBJ1-2, with TRBD1 matching over 7 bases. Germline V gene lookup returns CDR1 SEHNR and CDR2 FQNEAQ (reference sequence). Trimming took 2 bases from V and 6 from J; bases not matched to a gene: 6. CDR3 length: 14 residues. The CDR3 region is CASSLHDRVNGYTF. The CDR3 DNA follows: TGTGCCAGCAGCTTACACGACAGGGTGAATGGCTACACCTTC.

The chain combines TRBV2 with TRBJ1-2; D is unclear. Trimming left V 6 bases short and J 4 bases short, with 9 bases between. This CDR3 has 12 residues. Germline-derived CDR1 and CDR2 are SNHLY and FYNNEI. CDR3 in DNA: TGTGCCAGCAGCGGCGACATCTATGGCTACACCTTC. This codes for CASSGDIYGYTF.

This rearrangement joins TRBV7-6 to TRBJ2-6, with 9 nucleotides matching TRBD1. CDR1 and CDR2 (germline): SGHVS, FNYEAQ. Trimming at V came to 5 bases and at J to 2 bases, leaving 4 bases not matched to a gene. The CDR3 sequence is 16 residues long. Here the CDR3 reads CASSRGTGTGANVLTF. The CDR3 bases are TGTGCCAGCAGCAGAGGGACAGGGACTGGGGCCAACGTCCTGACTTTC.

The chain is built from TRBV4-1 and TRBJ2-3; D is possibly TRBD1 (6 bases). V was trimmed by 2 bases and J by 0 bases, leaving 12 bases between them. The CDR3 runs 16 residues. The germline CDR1 and CDR2 sequences are MGHRA and YSYEKL. The CDR3 nucleotides read TGCGCCAGCAGCCAAAGGGCAGGGGCTAGCACAGATACGCAGTATTTT. Amino acid sequence: CASSQRAGASTDTQYF.

V is TRBV24-1 and J is TRBJ1-5; D not resolved. The germline V gene encodes CDR1 KGHDR and CDR2 SFDVKD. The CDR3 contains 14 residues. Trimming left V 9 bases short and J 6 bases short, with 17 bases between. This CDR3 reads CATPGTTVAQPQHF. The DNA of the CDR3 is TGTGCCACCCCGGGAACCACTGTGGCTCAGCCCCAGCATTTT.